This T cell receptor (beta chain) was sequenced during a study of identical twins. Overall study results and limits: Partial confounding of zero-insertion analyses by invariant MAIT and iNKT cells was possible. These conclusions were based on statistical analysis (cross-sectional, not following the same donors).

TCRdb re-called the 5' RACE reads through MiXCR, storing one row per CDR3 protein. This sample has 200,000 to 250,000 distinct CDR3 sequences; more than 6.5% occur once, and the top ten carry 1.5% to 2.5%. This clonotype occurred many times. Its specificity is not known. V lost 5 bases, J lost 8 bases, and 7 bases stayed unmatched. Germline CDR1 and CDR2: SEHNR and FQNEAQ (reference sequence). The CDR3 is 15 residues long. The same sample was also studied in work on yellow fever vaccine responses in identical twins.

This sequence originates from a woman under 30 in good health. The chain combines TRBV7-9 with TRBJ2-1; 12 bases are shared with TRBD2. Sequencing was done on a sample of memory (CD45RO+) T cells sorted from blood. This CDR3 is CASSPGLAGWDEQFF. CDR3 DNA sequence: TGTGCCAGCAGCCCCGGACTAGCGGGGTGGGATGAGCAGTTCTTC.